This T cell receptor (beta chain) was obtained from a study of a mutant IDH1 vaccine in newly diagnosed glioma. Study in general: The study started vaccination 4-6 weeks after radiotherapy alone, or with temozolomide cycles. Treated patients, averaging around 40 years, were approximately 60% male and around 40% female. Radiotherapy, temozolomide, or both had been given previously, and both were given to most.

Noted time point: week 47, end of study. A single vaccine dose contained 300 ug of mutant IDH1 20-mer peptide, and topical imiquimod was used with it. Clones were read by immunoSEQ multiplex PCR, and TCRdb kept only the in-frame ones, dropping some. The sample contains 45,000 to 65,000 clones, less than 75% of which appear only once. The sample holds many counts of this clone. Its antigen remains unknown. V was clipped by 6 bases and J by 5 bases; unmatched bases: 8. This CDR3 has 14 residues. The germline V gene encodes CDR1 SNHLY and CDR2 FYNNEI. The TCR originated in a man aged 40-49 years with glioma. Some clones in this sample may be carry-over from other donors' samples. The V and J genes are TRBV2 and TRBJ2-5; 8 bases fit TRBD1. The starting material was peripheral blood mononuclear cells (PBMCs), obtained from a glioma patient whose treatment included an IDH1 peptide vaccine. Written as DNA, the CDR3 is TGTGCCAGCAGAAGACAGGGGATTGCCGAGACCCAGTACTTC. Translation: CASRRQGIAETQYF.